This TCR beta chain was captured in a study of multiple sclerosis patients with progressive multifocal leukoencephalopathy. Noted time point: time of PML onset. All PML patients were female, and all patients had earlier interferon beta. T3 refers to blood collected at the onset of PML. Trimming cost V 5 bases and J 4 bases, with 16 bases left between them. CDR1 is SGHTA and CDR2 is FQGNSA in the germline V gene. The CDR3 extends over 15 amino acids. Broader study findings: Lower normalized Shannon entropy suggested reduced TRB diversity in most PML patients.

A remark on this clone: Antigen: not known.

The assay was run at survey level. This table comes from immunoSEQ multiplex PCR, and its TCRdb copy is limited to in-frame clones, with some not included. Here the sample spans roughly 32,000 clones, approximately 86% being singletons. Sequencing used PBMCs, obtained from a patient treated with natalizumab. The TCR was taken from a woman aged 35 to 49 with progressive multifocal leukoencephalopathy. The chain carries TRBV7-2 and TRBJ2-3; D may be TRBD1 (6 bases). The CDR3 reads CASSQGQWRADTQYF. CDR3 in DNA: TGTGCCAGCAGCCAAGGACAGTGGCGGGCAGATACGCAGTATTTT.